Each of the 5 T cell receptor beta chains below was sequenced from the same sample in a study of cytomegalovirus exposure and HLA in healthy donors. The PCR had 60 Vbeta and 13 Jbeta primers. TCRdb's copy holds only in-frame clones and misses some; the assay was immunoSEQ multiplex PCR. The data hold 150,000 to 200,000 clones, with 80% to 85% observed a single time. The specimen sequenced was PBMCs. The receptors were gathered from a man in his fifties in good health and CMV-seropositive.

The chain recombines TRBV9 with TRBJ2-5, with a possible D match to TRBD1 (6 bases). Germline CDR1 is SGDLS and CDR2 is YYNGEE. With 1 base removed from V and 5 bases from J, the gap between germline ends came to 12 bases. This CDR3 contains 14 residues. The CDR3: CASSVQGTWETQYF. The CDR3 DNA is TGTGCCAGCAGCGTACAGGGGACGTGGGAGACCCAGTACTTC. Supplemented by reference TRBV9 and TRBJ2-5, the full variable domain reads DSGVTQTPKHLITATGQRVTLRCSPRSGDLSVYWYQQSLDQGLQFLIQYYNGEERAKGNILERFSAQQFPDLHSELNLSSLELGDSALYFCASSVQGTWETQYFGPGTRLLVL.

This CDR3 reads CASPPPGLAGGYEQYF. CDR3 nucleotides: TGTGCCAGCCCCCCCCCGGGTCTAGCGGGGGGGTACGAGCAGTACTTC. The rearrangement uses TRBV27 and TRBJ2-7; 12 bases are shared with TRBD2. CDR1 and CDR2 from the germline V gene are MNHEY and SMNVEV (reference sequence). The CDR3 has 16 residues. V lost 8 bases and J lost 4; bases outside the gene matches: 12.

V is TRBV28 and J is TRBJ1-6; no clear D gene. CDR3 size: 12 residues. Trimming left V 6 bases short and J 7 bases short, with 7 bases between. CDR1 is MDHEN and CDR2 is SYDVKM in the germline V gene. CDR3 sequence reads: CASRFMNSPLHF. Here the CDR3 DNA reads TGTGCCAGCAGGTTCATGAATTCACCCCTCCACTTT.

The V call is TRBV27, the J call TRBJ2-7; possible D gene TRBD1, 5 bases. The CDR3 is 14 amino acids. Trimming removed 1 base at V and 5 bases at J, with 12 bases between. Germline CDR1 reads MNHEY; CDR2 reads SMNVEV (reference sequence). DNA of the CDR3: TGTGCCAGCAGTTTATGGGCAGGGTCGGACGAGCAGTACTTC. The encoded protein is CASSLWAGSDEQYF.

The chain recombines TRBV18 with TRBJ2-4, with D possibly being TRBD2 (6 bases). The CDR3 is 16 amino acids. Between the trimmed V and J ends, which lost 0 bases and 6 bases, there was a span of 15 bases. From germline, CDR1 is KGHSH and CDR2 LQKENI. CDR3 loop: CASSPPGNLAANIQYF. DNA of the CDR3: TGTGCCAGCTCACCACCGGGTAATTTAGCGGCAAACATTCAGTACTTC. The full variable domain, rest sourced from reference TRBV18 and TRBJ2-4, is NAGVMQNPRHLVRRRGQEARLRCSPMKGHSHVYWYRQLPEEGLKFMVYLQKENIIDESGMPKERFSAEFPKEGPSILRIQQVVRGDSAAYFCASSPPGNLAANIQYFGAGTRLSVL.